This note documents a single TCR beta chain sequence. What it binds is not known. V was clipped by 5 bases and J by 4 bases; unmatched bases: 9. The length of the CDR3 is 15 residues. From germline, CDR1 is SGHVS and CDR2 FQNEAQ. These data come from a study of cytomegalovirus exposure and HLA in healthy donors. About the research overall: Genotyping showed 81% of 398 donors falling in the Caucasian-associated ancestry cluster. Study observations and caveats: The authors enumerated 150 to 200 TCR beta chains as linked to cytomegalovirus.

PCR amplification relied on 60 Vbeta primers (plus 13 Jbeta primers). Source study methods: As a later analysis found, there were 60 million to 90 million unique TCR beta chains, of which 8.5 million to 13 million were shared. This table comes from immunoSEQ multiplex PCR, and its TCRdb copy is limited to in-frame clones, with some not included. Clone size and the V and J calls come from that table; the DNA yielded D and trimming. In the table there are under 150,000 clones, 60% to 80% of which are singletons. The chain employs TRBV7-8 and TRBJ1-1; 8 bases align to TRBD1. The sequence was obtained from a woman in her 30s in good health and CMV-seronegative. The sequenced sample consisted of PBMCs. This chain's CDR3 is CASSERTGTATEAFF. In nucleotides, the CDR3 is TGTGCCAGCAGCGAAAGGACAGGGACGGCCACTGAAGCTTTCTTT.